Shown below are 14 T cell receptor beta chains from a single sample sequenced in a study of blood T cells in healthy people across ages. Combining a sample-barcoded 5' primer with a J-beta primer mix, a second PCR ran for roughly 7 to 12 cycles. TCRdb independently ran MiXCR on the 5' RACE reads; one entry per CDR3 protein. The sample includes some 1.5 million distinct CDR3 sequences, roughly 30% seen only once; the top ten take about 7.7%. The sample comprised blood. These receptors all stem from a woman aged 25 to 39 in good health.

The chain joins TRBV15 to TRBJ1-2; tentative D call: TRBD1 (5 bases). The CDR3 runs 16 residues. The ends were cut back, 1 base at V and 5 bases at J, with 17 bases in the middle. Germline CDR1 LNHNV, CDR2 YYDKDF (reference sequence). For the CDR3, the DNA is TGTGCCACCAGCAGAGGAATACCGGGGCCCCAGTATGGCTACACCTTC. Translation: CATSRGIPGPQYGYTF.

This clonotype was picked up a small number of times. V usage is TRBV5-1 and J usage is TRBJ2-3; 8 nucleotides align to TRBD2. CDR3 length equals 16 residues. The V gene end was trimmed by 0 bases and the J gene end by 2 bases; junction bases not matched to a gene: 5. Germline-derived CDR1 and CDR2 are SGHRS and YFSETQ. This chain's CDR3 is CASSLGTSSDTDTQYF. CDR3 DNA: TGCGCCAGCAGCTTGGGGACTAGCAGTGACACAGATACGCAGTATTTT. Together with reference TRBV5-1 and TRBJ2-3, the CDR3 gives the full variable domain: KAGVTQTPRYLIKTRGQQVTLSCSPISGHRSVSWYQQTPGQGLQFLFEYFSETQRNKGNFPGRFSGRQFSNSRSEMNVSTLELGDSALYLCASSLGTSSDTDTQYFGPGTRLTVL.

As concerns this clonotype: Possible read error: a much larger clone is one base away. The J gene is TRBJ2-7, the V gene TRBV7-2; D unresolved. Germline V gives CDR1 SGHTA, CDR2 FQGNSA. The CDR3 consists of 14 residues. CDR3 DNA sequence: TGTGCCAGCAGCTTAGTTGGCAGCGCCTACGAGCATTACTTC. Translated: CASSLVGSAYEHYF.

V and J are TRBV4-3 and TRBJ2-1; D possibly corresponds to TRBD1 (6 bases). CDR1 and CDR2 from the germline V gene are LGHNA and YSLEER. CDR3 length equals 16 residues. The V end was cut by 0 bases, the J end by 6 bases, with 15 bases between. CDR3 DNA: TGCGCCAGCAGCCAAGATTCCGGCAGGGGTGGCAATGAGCAGTTCTTC. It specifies CASSQDSGRGGNEQFF.

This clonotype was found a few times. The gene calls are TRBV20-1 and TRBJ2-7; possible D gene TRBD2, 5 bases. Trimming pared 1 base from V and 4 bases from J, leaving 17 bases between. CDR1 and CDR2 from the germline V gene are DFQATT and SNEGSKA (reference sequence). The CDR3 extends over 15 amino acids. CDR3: CSARVASLIGYEQYF. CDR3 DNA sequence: TGCAGTGCTAGAGTGGCTAGCCTCATAGGGTACGAGCAGTACTTC.

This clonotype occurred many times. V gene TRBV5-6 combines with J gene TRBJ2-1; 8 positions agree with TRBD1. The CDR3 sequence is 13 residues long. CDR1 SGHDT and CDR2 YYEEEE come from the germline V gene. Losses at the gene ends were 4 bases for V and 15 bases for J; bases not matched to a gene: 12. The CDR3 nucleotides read TGTGCCAGCAGCCCCGGACAGGGTTTTTATGCGTTCTTC. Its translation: CASSPGQGFYAFF.

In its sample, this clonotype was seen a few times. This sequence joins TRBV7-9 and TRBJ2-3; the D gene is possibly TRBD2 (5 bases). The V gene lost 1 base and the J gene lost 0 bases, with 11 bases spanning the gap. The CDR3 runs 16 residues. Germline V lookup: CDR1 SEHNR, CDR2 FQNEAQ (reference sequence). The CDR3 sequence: CASSLGDGGSTDTQYF. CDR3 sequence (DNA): TGTGCCAGCAGCTTAGGAGACGGCGGGAGCACAGATACGCAGTATTTT. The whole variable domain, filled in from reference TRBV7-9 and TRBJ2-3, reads DTGVSQNPRHKITKRGQNVTFRCDPISEHNRLYWYRQTLGQGPEFLTYFQNEAQLEKSRLLSDRFSAERPKGSFSTLEIQRTEQGDSAMYLCASSLGDGGSTDTQYFGPGTRLTVL.

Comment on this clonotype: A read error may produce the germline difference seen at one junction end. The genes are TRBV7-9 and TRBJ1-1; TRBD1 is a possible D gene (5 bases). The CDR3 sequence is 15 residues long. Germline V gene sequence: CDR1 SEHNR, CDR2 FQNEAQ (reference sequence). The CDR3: CVSSTYQRDLFEAFF. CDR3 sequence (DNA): TGTGTCAGCAGCACTTATCAAAGGGACCTATTTGAAGCTTTCTTT. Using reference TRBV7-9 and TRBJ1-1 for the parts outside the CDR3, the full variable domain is DTGVSQNPRHKITKRGQNVTFRCDPISEHNRLYWYRQTLGQGPEFLTYFQNEAQLEKSRLLSDRFSAERPKGSFSTLEIQRTEQGDSAMYLCVSSTYQRDLFEAFFGQGTRLTVV.

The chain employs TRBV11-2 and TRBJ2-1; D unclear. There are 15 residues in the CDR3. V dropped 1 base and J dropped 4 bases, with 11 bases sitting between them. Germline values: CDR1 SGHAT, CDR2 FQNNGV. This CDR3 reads CASSLVMPAYNEQFF. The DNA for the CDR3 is TGTGCCAGCAGCTTAGTTATGCCCGCGTACAATGAGCAGTTCTTC.

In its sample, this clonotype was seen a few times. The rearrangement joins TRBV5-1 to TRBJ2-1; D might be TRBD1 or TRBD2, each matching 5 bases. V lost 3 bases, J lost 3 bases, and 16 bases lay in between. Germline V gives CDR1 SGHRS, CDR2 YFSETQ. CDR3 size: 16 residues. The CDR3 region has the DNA TGCGCCAGCAGCTGGGGGAAGACCGACGTCTACAATGAGCAGTTCTTC. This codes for CASSWGKTDVYNEQFF.

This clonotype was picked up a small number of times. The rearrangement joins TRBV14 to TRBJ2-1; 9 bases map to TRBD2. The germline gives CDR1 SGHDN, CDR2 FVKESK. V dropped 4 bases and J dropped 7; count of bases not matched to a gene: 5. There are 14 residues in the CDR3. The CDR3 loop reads CASSPTSGGNEQFF. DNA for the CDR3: TGTGCCAGCAGCCCGACTAGCGGTGGGAATGAGCAGTTCTTC.

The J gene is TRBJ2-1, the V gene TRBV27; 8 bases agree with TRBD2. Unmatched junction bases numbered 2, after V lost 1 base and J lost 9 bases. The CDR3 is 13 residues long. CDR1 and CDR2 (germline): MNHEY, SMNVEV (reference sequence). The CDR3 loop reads CASSLFSGIEQFF. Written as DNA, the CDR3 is TGTGCCAGCAGTTTATTTAGCGGGATTGAGCAGTTCTTC.

The CDR3 here is CASTLASNQPQHF. Here the CDR3 DNA reads TGTGCCAGCACCTTGGCGAGCAATCAGCCCCAGCATTTT. The genes are TRBV6-2 or TRBV6-3 and TRBJ1-5, with no clear D. The CDR3 has 13 residues. CDR1 and CDR2 (germline): MNHEY, SVGEGT. V gave up 7 bases and J gave up 1 base, with 8 bases separating them.

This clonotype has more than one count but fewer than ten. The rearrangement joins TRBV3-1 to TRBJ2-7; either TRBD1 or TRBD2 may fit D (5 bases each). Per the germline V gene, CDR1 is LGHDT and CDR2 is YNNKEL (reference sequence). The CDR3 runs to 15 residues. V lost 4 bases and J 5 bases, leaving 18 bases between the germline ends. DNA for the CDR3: TGTGCCAGCAGCCCATCTGGGACCCGGGAAGACGAGCAGTACTTC. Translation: CASSPSGTREDEQYF.